The subject of this entry is one T cell receptor (beta chain). The target of this receptor is not known. No base quality information exists; no much larger clone differs at one position. This sample was sequenced with an Illumina HiSeq 2500. TCR beta libraries were prepared by quantitative 5'-RACE with molecular barcodes. Turning to the authors' computational methods: A new computational method, built on a probabilistic model of VDJ rearrangement, was used to identify disease-linked TCR variants. TCRdb trimmed public reads at Q25 via fastp, called clones via MiXCR and kept in-frame beta chains. Rows merge per CDR3 protein into single entries with the most common DNA and genes. The V and J calls reflect TCRdb's pipeline rather than the authors' work. The sample includes about 360,000 distinct CDR3 sequences, with 20% observed a single time. The ten largest clones capture roughly 13% of the sample. These data belong to a study of CD8 T cells in ankylosing spondylitis (dated by TCRdb to about 2017). About the full investigation: T cell receptor beta repertoires were profiled in healthy donors and ankylosing spondylitis patients so that disease-linked TCR variants could be found. The full study cohort comprised approximately 23 ankylosing spondylitis patients and some 100 healthy donors. Samples of peripheral blood were taken, and for ankylosing spondylitis patients, synovial fluid was collected as well.

Broader findings and caveats from the paper: A TCR beta motif of about 8 highly homologous amino acid variants appeared characteristic of blood from ankylosing spondylitis patients. The disease-linked clones were reported as significantly enriched in matched synovial fluid samples from ankylosing spondylitis patients. Some motif variants had previously been reported in the synovial fluid and blood of reactive arthritis patients, which suggests shared mechanisms of disease initiation. The disease-linked clones had a CD8+ phenotype and were found at relatively low frequencies in peripheral blood.

Trimming takes 1 base from V and 1 base from J, and the germline ends sit 8 bases apart. CDR1 and CDR2 (MGHRA, YSYEKL) derive from the germline V gene. The CDR3 runs 15 residues from the cysteine to the phenylalanine. The retained sequence is limited to the CDR3, 45 bases, with the frame set at the first base. The sequencing input was blood, either unsorted or a sorted T cell fraction (not recorded which). The TCR was taken from a male donor with ankylosing spondylitis or in good health (not recorded which). The sequence is built from TRBV4-1 and TRBJ2-1, with a tentative D gene TRBD1 over 5 matching bases. Here the CDR3 is given as CASSQGQGSYNEQFF. The DNA sequence reads TGCGCCAGCAGCCAAGGGCAGGGTTCCTACAATGAGCAGTTCTTC.